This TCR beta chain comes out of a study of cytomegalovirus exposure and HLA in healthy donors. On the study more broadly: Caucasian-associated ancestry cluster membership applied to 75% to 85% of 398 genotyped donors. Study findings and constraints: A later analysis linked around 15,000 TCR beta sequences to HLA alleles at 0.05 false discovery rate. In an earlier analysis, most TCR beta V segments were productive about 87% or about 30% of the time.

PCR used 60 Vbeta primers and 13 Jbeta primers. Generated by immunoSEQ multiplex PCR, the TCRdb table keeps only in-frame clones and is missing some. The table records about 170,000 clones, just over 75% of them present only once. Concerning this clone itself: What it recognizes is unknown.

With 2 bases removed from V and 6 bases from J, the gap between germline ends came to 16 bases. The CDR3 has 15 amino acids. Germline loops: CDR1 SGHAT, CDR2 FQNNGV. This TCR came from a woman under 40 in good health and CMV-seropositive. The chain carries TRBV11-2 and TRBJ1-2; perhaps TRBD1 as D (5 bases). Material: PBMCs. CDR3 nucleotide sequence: TGTGCCAGCAGCTTATTGGCAGGGACTACAAATGGCTACACCTTC. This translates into CASSLLAGTTNGYTF.